This TCR beta chain appears in the sequencing data of a study of T cells in Graves' hyperthyroidism and ophthalmopathy. Notes on this clonotype: Its antigen is currently unknown.

Germline CDR1 SGDLS, CDR2 YYNGEE. This CDR3 has 15 residues. V lost 0 bases and J 5 bases, leaving 11 bases between the germline ends. Researchers took RNA transcripts and amplified the TCR beta CDR3 regions from them. The study used the HTBI primer set for a first-round RT-PCR of the TCR CDR3. A single record per CDR3 protein comes from TCRdb applying MiXCR to the multiplex PCR reads. Of 250,000 or so distinct CDR3 sequences listed, approximately 16% are singletons. General study findings and limits: From stable hyperthyroidism, ophthalmopathy was separated by a 13 V-J model.

The chain couples TRBV9 to TRBJ2-2; D is perhaps TRBD2 (5 bases). The clonotype comes from a woman aged 45-60 years with Graves' hyperthyroidism that later progressed to Graves' ophthalmopathy. Material: blood. CDR3 nucleotide sequence: TGTGCCAGCAGCGTAGGAGCGGTCAGGACCGGGGAGCTGTTTTTT. Translated: CASSVGAVRTGELFF.